This TCR beta chain was sequenced in a study of T cell repertoires in aging, cancer and after chemotherapy. Study information: Patients with glioblastoma brain tumors were sampled before and after temozolomide-based therapy.

Multiplex touch-down PCR with TRB-A/B primers amplified rearranged V-D-J TRB sequences. TCRdb independently ran MiXCR on the multiplex PCR reads; one entry per CDR3 protein. The sample yields approximately 20,000 distinct CDR3 sequences, around 38% seen once. About this clonotype itself: Its antigen is undetermined.

Study findings and constraints: Rebound thymic output was suggested by rising median generation probability during chemotherapy in each cancer cohort.

Germline assignment: CDR1 SGHNT and CDR2 YYREEE (reference sequence). The length of the CDR3 is 15 residues. Trimming took 0 bases from V and 3 from J; bases not matched to a gene: 3. TCR beta rearrangements were amplified from peripheral blood genomic DNA. Sequenced: blood. The V and J genes are TRBV5-4 and TRBJ2-7; 10 bases align to TRBD2. This sequence originates from a human donor with a solid tumor. CDR3 protein: CASSLVASGGYEQYF. CDR3 nucleotide sequence: TGTGCCAGCAGCTTGGTAGCTAGCGGGGGCTACGAGCAGTACTTC.